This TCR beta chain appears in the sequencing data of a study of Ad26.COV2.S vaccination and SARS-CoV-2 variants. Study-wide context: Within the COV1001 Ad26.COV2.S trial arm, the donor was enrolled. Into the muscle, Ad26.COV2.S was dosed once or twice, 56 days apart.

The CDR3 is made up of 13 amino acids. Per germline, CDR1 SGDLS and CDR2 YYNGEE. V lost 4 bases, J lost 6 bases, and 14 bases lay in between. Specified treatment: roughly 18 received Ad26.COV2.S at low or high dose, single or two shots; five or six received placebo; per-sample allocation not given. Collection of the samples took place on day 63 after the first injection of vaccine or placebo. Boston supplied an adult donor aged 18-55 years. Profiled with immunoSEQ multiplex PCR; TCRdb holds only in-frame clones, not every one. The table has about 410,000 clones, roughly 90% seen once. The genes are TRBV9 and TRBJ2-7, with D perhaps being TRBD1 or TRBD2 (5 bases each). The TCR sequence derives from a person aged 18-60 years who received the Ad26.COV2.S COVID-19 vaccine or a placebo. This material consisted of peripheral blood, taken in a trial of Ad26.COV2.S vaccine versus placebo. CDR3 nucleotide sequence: TGTGCCAGCAGCCCCGGGACGGCTGGCGAGCAGTACTTC. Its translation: CASSPGTAGEQYF.